These T cell receptor beta chains were read from a single sample in a study of blood T cell repertoires in COVID-19. Assay: immunoSEQ multiplex PCR; the TCRdb copy retains only in-frame clones and omits some. The table has roughly 230,000 clones, around 90% seen once. Sequenced: peripheral blood. Source of these receptors: a man aged 25-45 years with COVID-19, enrolled during active disease. The CDR3 runs from the conserved cysteine through the conserved F or W. The D gene is left open where the match is weak.

j_call | v_call | cdr3_length | d_call | cdr3_aa
TRBJ1-3 | TRBV5-1 | 14 | TRBD1 | CASSIQGEINTIYF
TRBJ1-4 | TRBV27 | 19 | TRBD1 | CASSSGQGARTTTNEKLFF
TRBJ1-4 | TRBV4-1 | 15 | TRBD1 | CASSQDGTGTEKLFF
TRBJ2-3 | TRBV11-2 | 18 | TRBD2 | CASRPALIAGGPGDTQYF
TRBJ1-2 | TRBV25-1 | 13 | . | CASSGTEKNGYTF
TRBJ2-2 | TRBV9 | 16 | TRBD1 | CASSLRQGVNTGELFF
TRBJ2-2 | TRBV29-1 | 13 | . | CSVVRRDGGELFF
TRBJ1-2 | TRBV4-1 | 15 | . | CASSQAPGADYGYTF
TRBJ2-2 | TRBV9 | 16 | . | CASSVSGRTNTGELFF
TRBJ1-1 | TRBV27 | 16 | . | CASRPDRTYMNTEAFF
TRBJ1-5 | TRBV30 | 14 | . | CAWSSGVSNQPQHF
TRBJ1-5 | TRBV18 | 16 | . | CASSPFDKGPVGPQHF
TRBJ1-2 | TRBV6-5 | 15 | . | CASNLGGGRGYGYTF
TRBJ2-2 | TRBV29-1 | 11 | . | CSALNTGELFF
TRBJ2-5 | TRBV6-5 | 12 | TRBD1 | CASRTGVETQYF
TRBJ2-3 | TRBV25-1 | 17 | TRBD1 | CASSGYQGALSTDTQYF
TRBJ2-5 | TRBV5-4 | 16 | TRBD2 | CASSLAAGGWGETQYF
TRBJ1-1 | TRBV18 | 15 | . | CASSPGEALNTEAFF
TRBJ1-3 | TRBV3-1/TRBV3-2 | 14 | TRBD1 | CASSQAGQGNTIYF
TRBJ1-4 | TRBV15 | 16 | TRBD1 | CATSPRTGGPDEKLFF
TRBJ1-2 | TRBV4-2 | 15 | . | CASSQTWGGSYGYTF
TRBJ2-3 | TRBV3-1/TRBV3-2 | 14 | TRBD2 | CASSPRDYSDTQYF
TRBJ2-4 | TRBV2 | 14 | . | CASSAGQGGNIQYF
TRBJ2-3 | TRBV5-1 | 15 | . | CASSLAGAPTDTQYF
TRBJ1-2 | TRBV10-3 | 14 | . | CAISEQVANYGYTF
TRBJ2-1 | TRBV5-1 | 15 | . | CASNSQGTSYNEQFF
TRBJ1-1 | TRBV3-1/TRBV3-2 | 15 | . | CASSQPHTALPEAFF
TRBJ2-6 | TRBV6-2/TRBV6-3 | 19 | . | CASSYPRPGADSGANVLTF
TRBJ2-7 | TRBV25-1 | 13 | TRBD1 | CASGRTGTFEQYF
TRBJ1-6 | TRBV18 | 15 | . | CASSPLRGDNSPLHF
TRBJ2-2 | TRBV3-1/TRBV3-2 | 14 | . | CASSQIGQSGELFF
TRBJ1-2 | TRBV28 | 13 | TRBD1 | CASRGTGIYGYTF
TRBJ1-1 | TRBV19 | 16 | TRBD1 | CASSMGTDRGATEAFF
TRBJ1-1 | TRBV9 | 16 | . | CASSVGQGLVNTEAFF
TRBJ1-2 | TRBV10-3 | 15 | . | CATTGSGGNIYGYTF
TRBJ2-7 | TRBV5-5 | 14 | TRBD2 | CASSLLAGAYEQYF
TRBJ2-7 | TRBV7-9 | 14 | . | CASSSDRSSYEQYF
TRBJ2-7 | TRBV15 | 16 | TRBD1 | CATSRDRGTGAYEQYF
TRBJ2-3 | TRBV27 | 15 | . | CASSLGLASTDTQYF
TRBJ1-1 | TRBV5-5 | 18 | . | CASSLSPGGVGMNTEAFF
TRBJ1-5 | TRBV9 | 13 | . | CASSVDGDQPQHF
TRBJ1-3 | TRBV4-2 | 17 | TRBD1 | CASSQPGQGSVGNTIYF
TRBJ1-1 | TRBV19 | 12 | . | CASSMAQTEAFF
TRBJ2-1 | TRBV27 | 16 | TRBD1 | CASSLNDRGGFHEQFF
TRBJ1-4 | TRBV28 | 13 | TRBD1 | CASSGGQNEKLFF
TRBJ1-2 | TRBV5-4 | 13 | TRBD1 | CASSTGTGRGYTF
TRBJ1-4 | TRBV6-5 | 15 | TRBD1 | CASSYSQGAGEKLFF
TRBJ1-2 | TRBV7-9 | 13 | TRBD1 | CASSPDRGQGYTF
TRBJ1-3 | TRBV9 | 16 | TRBD1 | CASSVGAGGNGNTIYF
TRBJ1-4 | TRBV2 | 13 | TRBD1 | CASRGRTNEKLFF
TRBJ1-1 | TRBV5-1 | 15 | . | CASSPRDPENTEAFF
TRBJ1-1 | TRBV3-1/TRBV3-2 | 14 | . | CASSHRQPNTEAFF
TRBJ1-5 | TRBV12-3/TRBV12-4 | 13 | . | CASSTGFWQPQHF
TRBJ1-5 | TRBV6-2/TRBV6-3 | 19 | TRBD1 | CASSPPGQGLVYSNQPQHF
TRBJ2-1 | TRBV11-1 | 12 | . | CASTMGGNEQFF
TRBJ2-5 | TRBV4-2 | 17 | TRBD2 | CASSQDTLTLAEETQYF
TRBJ2-2 | TRBV5-5 | 15 | TRBD1 | CASNTRTGDTGELFF
TRBJ1-3 | TRBV14 | 14 | . | CASSPNRSGNTIYF
TRBJ1-1 | TRBV5-5 | 16 | TRBD1 | CASSLLFRGRNTEAFF
TRBJ2-1 | TRBV11-2 | 17 | TRBD2 | CASSSNGGGTLYNEQFF